One T cell receptor (beta chain) is described in this entry. Primers included in the PCR were 60 Vbeta and 13 Jbeta primers. Assay: immunoSEQ multiplex PCR; the TCRdb copy retains only in-frame clones and omits some. The sample comprises about 140,000 clones, roughly 75% of which are singletons, and more than 2.5% rests with the top ten. From germline, CDR1 is SEHNR and CDR2 FQNEAQ (reference sequence). The CDR3 length is 15 residues. The V end was cut by 5 bases, the J end by 1 base, with 11 bases between. This specimen comes from a study of cytomegalovirus exposure and HLA in healthy donors. This chain uses TRBV7-9 with TRBJ1-4, with D possibly matching TRBD1 (5 bases). This sequence originates from a man aged 35 to 55 in good health and CMV-seronegative. Source material: PBMCs. This CDR3 is CASSSRDLTNEKLFF. CDR3 nucleotide sequence: TGTGCCAGCAGCAGCAGGGACTTAACTAATGAAAAACTGTTTTTT.